The rows below give T cell receptor beta chains drawn from one sample of a study of cytomegalovirus exposure and HLA in healthy donors. Using immunoSEQ multiplex PCR, the repertoire was profiled, and TCRdb retains in-frame clones only, with some absent. This sample has over 60,000 clones, with about 76% found just once. Material: PBMCs. These TCRs come from a man younger than 35 in good health and CMV-seronegative. Each CDR3 is given with its conserved first and last residue. A D gene is named only where the DNA matches it firmly. Not all rows give a size; the values are once, few, many and, for expanded clones, a class.

J: TRBJ2-7
V: TRBV25-1
D: TRBD1
size: few
DNA: TGTGCCAGCAGTTATACCGGGACAGGGAGTGACGAGCAGTACTTC
CDR3: CASSYTGTGSDEQYF

J: TRBJ2-1
V: TRBV4-3
D: TRBD1
size: .
DNA: TGCGCCAGCAGCCAAGTTCGCCAGGGGGCAGAGAATGAGCAGTTCTTC
CDR3: CASSQVRQGAENEQFF

J: TRBJ2-3
V: TRBV5-1
D: TRBD2
size: .
DNA: TGCGCCAGCAGCCTGACTAGCGGGGGGTCTGGCACAGATACGCAGTATTTT
CDR3: CASSLTSGGSGTDTQYF

J: TRBJ2-5
V: TRBV7-9
D: TRBD2
size: once
DNA: TGTGCCAGCAGCTTAAACCTAGCGGGGGGCGAAGAGACCCAGTACTTC
CDR3: CASSLNLAGGEETQYF

J: TRBJ1-2
V: TRBV7-8
D: .
size: .
DNA: TGTGCCAGCTCCTCAGAGGCGGTCTATGGCTACACCTTC
CDR3: CASSSEAVYGYTF

J: TRBJ2-5
V: TRBV7-6
D: TRBD2
size: .
DNA: TGTGCCAGCAGCTTAGCGGCGGGGGGGGAGACCCAGTACTTC
CDR3: CASSLAAGGETQYF

J: TRBJ2-2
V: TRBV10-1
D: TRBD2
size: .
DNA: TGCGCCACCGAAGCGGGGCCGAACACCGGGGAGCTGTTTTTT
CDR3: CATEAGPNTGELFF

J: TRBJ1-1
V: TRBV19
D: .
size: .
DNA: TGTGCCAGTAGTATCCCAGGAGGGACTGAAGCTTTCTTT
CDR3: CASSIPGGTEAFF

J: TRBJ1-2
V: TRBV6-4
D: TRBD1
size: few
DNA: TGTGCCAGCAGTAGTTACAGGGGTGGTGGCTACACCTTC
CDR3: CASSSYRGGGYTF

J: TRBJ1-5
V: TRBV15
D: TRBD1
size: .
DNA: TGTGCCACCCGCTATCGGGACAGGGGGATTAGCAATCAGCCCCAGCATTTT
CDR3: CATRYRDRGISNQPQHF

J: TRBJ2-2
V: TRBV18
D: .
size: once
DNA: TGTGCCAGCTCACCAAACCCGGCAGGCGACACCGGGGAGCTGTTTTTT
CDR3: CASSPNPAGDTGELFF

J: TRBJ1-5
V: TRBV28
D: TRBD1
size: .
DNA: TGTGCCAGCAGTTTGGACAGGGAAGATCAGCCCCAGCATTTT
CDR3: CASSLDREDQPQHF

J: TRBJ2-1
V: TRBV7-2
D: .
size: .
DNA: TGTGCCAGCAGCTCTCGTCGGAGCTCCTACAATGAGCAGTTCTTC
CDR3: CASSSRRSSYNEQFF

J: TRBJ2-3
V: TRBV7-9
D: .
size: .
DNA: TGTGCCAGCAGCTTATTCTCGGTAGCCGAGACTGGCACAGATACGCAGTATTTT
CDR3: CASSLFSVAETGTDTQYF

J: TRBJ2-1
V: TRBV27
D: .
size: .
DNA: TGTGCCAGCAGTTTTGGGGCAAGTGGCTCCTACAATGAGCAGTTCTTC
CDR3: CASSFGASGSYNEQFF

J: TRBJ1-5
V: TRBV9
D: .
size: few
DNA: TGTGCCAGCAGCGTAACAGGGAATAGCAATCAGCCCCAGCATTTT
CDR3: CASSVTGNSNQPQHF

J: TRBJ2-7
V: TRBV28
D: .
size: .
DNA: TGTGCCAGCAGCCGGCCCGGGGGTCAGTACGAGCAGTACTTC
CDR3: CASSRPGGQYEQYF

J: TRBJ2-3
V: TRBV7-3
D: TRBD2
size: few
DNA: TGTGCCAGCAGTCCGGGACTAGCGGGGCCGGGCGATATTACGCAGTATTTT
CDR3: CASSPGLAGPGDITQYF

J: TRBJ2-3
V: TRBV9
D: TRBD1
size: .
DNA: TGTGCCAGCAGCGTAGGCCCCCAGGGGGCGGGGAGGGATACGCAGTATTTT
CDR3: CASSVGPQGAGRDTQYF

J: TRBJ1-1
V: TRBV5-4
D: TRBD1
size: .
DNA: TGTGCCAGCAGCAGGGACAGGAACACTGAAGCTTTCTTT
CDR3: CASSRDRNTEAFF

J: TRBJ1-4
V: TRBV18
D: TRBD1
size: few
DNA: TGTGCCAGCTCACCAAACAGGGGAGGAATTCGGACTAATGAAAAACTGTTTTTT
CDR3: CASSPNRGGIRTNEKLFF

J: TRBJ1-1
V: TRBV7-9
D: TRBD1
size: few
DNA: TGTGCCAGCAGCTTAGCCACAGGGGCCTCCACTGAAGCTTTCTTT
CDR3: CASSLATGASTEAFF

J: TRBJ1-3
V: TRBV19
D: .
size: .
DNA: TGTGCCAGTAGTCCCGGGCAGGGATGGTCGGGAAACACCATATATTTT
CDR3: CASSPGQGWSGNTIYF

J: TRBJ2-4
V: TRBV7-9
D: TRBD1
size: once
DNA: TGTGCCAGCAGCTGGGACAGTCCTCTAGCCAAAAACATTCAGTACTTC
CDR3: CASSWDSPLAKNIQYF

J: TRBJ2-7
V: TRBV19
D: .
size: .
DNA: TGTGCCAGTAGTTCCCACAGGGTGCCCTACGAGCAGTACTTC
CDR3: CASSSHRVPYEQYF

J: TRBJ1-2
V: TRBV30
D: TRBD1
size: .
DNA: TGTGCCTGGAGTGTATCAGGGGGAAGCTATGGCTACACCTTC
CDR3: CAWSVSGGSYGYTF

J: TRBJ2-5
V: TRBV5-4
D: TRBD2
size: .
DNA: TGTGCCAGCAGCTCTAGCGGGGCACAAGAGACCCAGTACTTC
CDR3: CASSSSGAQETQYF

J: TRBJ2-1
V: TRBV5-6
D: TRBD1
size: .
DNA: TGTGCCAGCAGCCGACAGGGGGACGCGTTCTTC
CDR3: CASSRQGDAFF

J: TRBJ1-3
V: TRBV5-1
D: TRBD1
size: .
DNA: TGCGCCAGCAGATTTGAACAGGGGGCGAGAAACACCATATATTTT
CDR3: CASRFEQGARNTIYF

J: TRBJ1-6
V: TRBV7-9
D: .
size: .
DNA: TGTGCCAGCAGCTTACGGCCCTCTCCGGGGCCCCTCCACTTT
CDR3: CASSLRPSPGPLHF

J: TRBJ2-1
V: TRBV7-2
D: TRBD1
size: .
DNA: TGTGCCAGCAGCTCCGCCGTGGGACAGGTAGGAGATGAGCAGTTCTTC
CDR3: CASSSAVGQVGDEQFF

J: TRBJ1-1
V: TRBV9
D: TRBD1
size: .
DNA: TGTGCCAGCAGCTGGGGACAGGGGAACACTGAAGCTTTCTTT
CDR3: CASSWGQGNTEAFF

J: TRBJ2-5
V: TRBV14
D: .
size: once
DNA: TGTGCCAGCAGCAAAGCTCCTCGGACACTACAAGAGACCCAGTACTTC
CDR3: CASSKAPRTLQETQYF

J: TRBJ1-5
V: TRBV10-2
D: .
size: .
DNA: TGCGCCAGCAGTGAAGTCGTGCGGACAAAGCAGCCCCAGCATTTT
CDR3: CASSEVVRTKQPQHF

J: TRBJ1-6
V: TRBV18
D: TRBD1
size: .
DNA: TGTGCCAGCTCATCGACCAGGGACAGGGGGCTTGGGTCACCCCTCCACTTT
CDR3: CASSSTRDRGLGSPLHF

J: TRBJ2-1
V: TRBV9
D: .
size: .
DNA: TGTGCCAGCAGCGTAGCTCCGGCAGGGGAACACAATGAGCAGTTCTTC
CDR3: CASSVAPAGEHNEQFF

J: TRBJ2-2
V: TRBV5-4
D: TRBD1
size: .
DNA: TGTGCCAGCAGCTTGCCAGGGGGCGTTATCGGGGAGCTGTTTTTT
CDR3: CASSLPGGVIGELFF